This T cell receptor beta chain emerged from a study of beta chain features in type 1 diabetes. Study summary: Comparable age, gender and cell yields were observed in patients relative to healthy donors. Overall study findings and caveats: Insertion counts at VDJ junctions were lower in type 1 diabetes patients, who also showed more deletions there. Moderately but significantly shorter TCRB CDR3s were found in Type 1 diabetes patients in all four CD4+ subsets.

Points on this clone: Its cognate antigen is unknown.

Isolated RNA was reverse transcribed in full, so expressed TCRB transcripts were sequenced. The average read count of naive, central memory and regulatory T cell samples was about 3.57 million. Only in-frame clones appear in the TCRdb table, and some are missing; sequencing was by immunoSEQ multiplex PCR. Of hundreds of thousands of clones in the sample, over 12% were seen once. V lost 2 bases to trimming and J lost 3 bases, with 4 bases between them. This CDR3 is 11 amino acids long. Germline V gives CDR1 DFQATT, CDR2 SNEGSKA (reference sequence). The clonotype comes from a man aged 18 to 30 with type 1 diabetes. What was sequenced was naive CD4+ T cells from blood. The genes are TRBV20-1 and TRBJ2-5; D uncertain. The chain's CDR3 is CSARPEETQYF. The CDR3, as DNA: TGCAGTGCTAGACCGGAAGAGACCCAGTACTTC.